The 2 T cell receptor beta chains below come from one sample, sequenced in a study of T-cell reconstitution after alpha-beta-depleted transplantation in children. Unique molecular identifiers tagged the TCRbeta library. Each CDR3 protein gets one entry after TCRdb re-called the PCR reads with MiXCR. Of hundreds of thousands of distinct CDR3 sequences listed, about 24% are singletons. Sequenced here: PBMCs, mostly from graft donor cells, sampled 360 days after TCRalphabeta/CD19-depleted stem cell transplant. The receptors were gathered from a female patient between 2 and 15 years old who had a stem cell transplant for congenital amegakaryocytic thrombocytopenia, so the T cells may come from the graft donor.

The chain couples TRBV6-6 to TRBJ1-1; D unclear. Germline CDR1 is MNHNY and CDR2 is SVGAGI (reference sequence). Trimming cost V 0 bases and J 8 bases, with 7 bases left between them. The CDR3 spans 12 residues. The CDR3 protein is CASSYSWPEAFF. Here the CDR3 DNA reads TGTGCCAGCAGTTACTCATGGCCCGAAGCTTTCTTT.

This clonotype has more than one count but fewer than ten. The junction shows a germline mismatch at one end, possibly a read error. The chain carries TRBV14 and TRBJ2-2, with D unclear. Germline V gene data show CDR1 as SGHDN and CDR2 as FVKESK. CDR3 length: 13 residues. The CDR3 region is CASSQANTGELFF. In DNA, the CDR3 is TGCGCCAGCAGCCAGGCGAACACCGGGGAGCTGTTTTTT.